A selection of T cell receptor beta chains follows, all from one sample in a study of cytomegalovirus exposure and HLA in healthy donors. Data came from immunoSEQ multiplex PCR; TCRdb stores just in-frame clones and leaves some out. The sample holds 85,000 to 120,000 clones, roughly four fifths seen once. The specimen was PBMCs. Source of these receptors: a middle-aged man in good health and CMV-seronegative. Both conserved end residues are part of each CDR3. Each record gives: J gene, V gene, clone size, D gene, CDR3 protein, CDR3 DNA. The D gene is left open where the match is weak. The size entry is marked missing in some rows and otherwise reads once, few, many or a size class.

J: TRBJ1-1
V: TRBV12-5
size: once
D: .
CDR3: CASGLVISRGHTEAFF
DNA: TGTGCTAGTGGTTTGGTAATATCTAGGGGCCACACTGAAGCTTTCTTT

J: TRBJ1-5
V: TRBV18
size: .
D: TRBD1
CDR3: CASSPQGGAGNQPQHF
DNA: TGTGCCAGCTCACCACAAGGGGGCGCGGGCAATCAGCCCCAGCATTTT

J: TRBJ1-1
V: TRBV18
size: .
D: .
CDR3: CASSPVTGGTEAFF
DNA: TGTGCCAGCTCACCCGTTACAGGTGGGACTGAAGCTTTCTTT

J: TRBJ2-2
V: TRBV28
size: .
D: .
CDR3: CASSTPGTLTGELFF
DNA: TGTGCCAGCAGCACCCCCGGGACACTCACCGGGGAGCTGTTTTTT

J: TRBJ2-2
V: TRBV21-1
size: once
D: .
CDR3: CASSKGPGQGAGELFF
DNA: TGTGCCAGCAGCAAAGGGCCGGGACAGGGGGCCGGGGAGCTGTTTTTT

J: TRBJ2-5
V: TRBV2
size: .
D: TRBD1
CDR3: CASGKTGGIETQYF
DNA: TGTGCCAGCGGAAAGACAGGGGGCATCGAGACCCAGTACTTC

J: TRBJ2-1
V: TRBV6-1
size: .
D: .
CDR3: CASSPFPRLLF
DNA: TGTGCCAGCAGTCCTTTTCCTAGGCTCCTCTTC

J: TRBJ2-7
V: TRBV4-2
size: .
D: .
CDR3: CASSHPGEQYF
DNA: TGTGCCAGCAGCCACCCGGGTGAGCAGTACTTC

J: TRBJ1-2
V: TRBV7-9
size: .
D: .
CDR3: CASSSPSYGARGGYTF
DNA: TGTGCCAGCAGCTCCCCTTCGTATGGGGCACGAGGCGGCTACACCTTC

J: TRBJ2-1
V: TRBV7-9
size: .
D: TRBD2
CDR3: CASSLVGLAGNNEQFF
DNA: TGTGCCAGCAGCTTAGTGGGCCTAGCGGGGAACAATGAGCAGTTCTTC

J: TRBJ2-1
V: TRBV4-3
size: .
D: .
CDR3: CASSQDLQIYNEQFF
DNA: TGCGCCAGCAGCCAAGATCTTCAGATCTACAATGAGCAGTTCTTC

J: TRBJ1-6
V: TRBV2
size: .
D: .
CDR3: CASTGEYNSPLHF
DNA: TGTGCCAGCACCGGGGAATATAATTCACCCCTCCACTTT

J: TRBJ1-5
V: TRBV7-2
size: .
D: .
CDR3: CASRERGGQPQHF
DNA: TGTGCCAGCCGAGAGAGGGGGGGACAGCCCCAGCATTTT

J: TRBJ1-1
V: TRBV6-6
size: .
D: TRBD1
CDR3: CASVSARGLVTEAFF
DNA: TGTGCCAGTGTTTCTGCTAGGGGGCTGGTGACTGAAGCTTTCTTT

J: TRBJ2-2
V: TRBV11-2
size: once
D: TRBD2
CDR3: CASSLGMGGGETTGELFF
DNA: TGTGCCAGCAGCTTGGGGATGGGCGGGGGGGAAACAACCGGGGAGCTGTTTTTT

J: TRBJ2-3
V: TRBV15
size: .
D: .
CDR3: CATSRDRVSADTQYF
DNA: TGTGCCACCAGCAGAGACAGGGTTTCAGCAGATACGCAGTATTTT

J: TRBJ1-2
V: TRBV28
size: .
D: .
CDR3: CASCPINYGHTF
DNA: TGTGCCAGCTGCCCGATTAACTATGGCCACACCTTC

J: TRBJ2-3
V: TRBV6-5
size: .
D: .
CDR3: CASSRGTDTQYF
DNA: TGTGCCAGCTCCAGGGGAACAGATACGCAGTATTTT

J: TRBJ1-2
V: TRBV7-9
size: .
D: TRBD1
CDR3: CASSPGQGVRYGYTF
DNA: TGTGCCAGCAGCCCGGGACAGGGGGTTCGGTATGGCTACACCTTC

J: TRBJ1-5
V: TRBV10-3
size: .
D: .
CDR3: CAISKDRYQPQHF
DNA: TGTGCCATCAGTAAGGACAGATATCAGCCCCAGCATTTT

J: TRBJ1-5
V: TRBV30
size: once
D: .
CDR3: CAWSFSTVGQPQHF
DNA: TGTGCCTGGAGTTTCTCAACAGTCGGTCAGCCCCAGCATTTT

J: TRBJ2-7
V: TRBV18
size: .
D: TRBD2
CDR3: CASSQGGLAGGYEQYF
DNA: TGTGCCAGCTCGCAAGGCGGACTAGCGGGGGGCTACGAGCAGTACTTC

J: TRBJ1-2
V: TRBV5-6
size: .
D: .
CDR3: CASSLVAVGYTF
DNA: TGTGCCAGCAGCTTGGTGGCAGTGGGCTACACCTTC

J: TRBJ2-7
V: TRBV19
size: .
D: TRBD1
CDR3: CASSIGTGSYEQYF
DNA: TGTGCCAGTAGTATTGGGACAGGCTCCTACGAGCAGTACTTC

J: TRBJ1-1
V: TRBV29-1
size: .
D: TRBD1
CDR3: CSVGDRALNPMNTEAFF
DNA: TGCAGCGTTGGGGACAGGGCGCTAAATCCCATGAACACTGAAGCTTTCTTT